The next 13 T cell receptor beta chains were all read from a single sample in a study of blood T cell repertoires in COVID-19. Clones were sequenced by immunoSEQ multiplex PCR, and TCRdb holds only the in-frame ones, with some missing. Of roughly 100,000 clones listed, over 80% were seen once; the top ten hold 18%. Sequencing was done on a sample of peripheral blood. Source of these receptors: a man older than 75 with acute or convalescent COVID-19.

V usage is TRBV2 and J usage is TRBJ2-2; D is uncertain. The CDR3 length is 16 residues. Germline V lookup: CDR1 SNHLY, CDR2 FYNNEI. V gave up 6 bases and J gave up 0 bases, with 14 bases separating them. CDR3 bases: TGTGCCAGCAGGGCCCTTTGGCAGACGAACACCGGGGAGCTGTTTTTT. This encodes CASRALWQTNTGELFF.

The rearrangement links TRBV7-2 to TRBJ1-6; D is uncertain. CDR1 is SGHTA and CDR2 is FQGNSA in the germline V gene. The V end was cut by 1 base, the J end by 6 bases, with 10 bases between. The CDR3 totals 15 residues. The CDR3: CASSLGGSRNSPLHF. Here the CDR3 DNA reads TGTGCCAGCAGCTTAGGAGGATCGCGTAATTCACCCCTCCACTTT.

The CDR3 region is CASSIKGQGGVSNQPQHF. In DNA, the CDR3 is TGTGCCAGTAGTATAAAGGGACAGGGAGGAGTTAGCAATCAGCCCCAGCATTTT. The J gene is TRBJ1-5, the V gene TRBV19; 9 bases are shared with TRBD1. This CDR3 has 18 residues. Germline values: CDR1 LNHDA, CDR2 SQIVND (reference sequence). V trimming: 2 bases; J trimming: 0 bases; junction bases outside the gene matches: 8.

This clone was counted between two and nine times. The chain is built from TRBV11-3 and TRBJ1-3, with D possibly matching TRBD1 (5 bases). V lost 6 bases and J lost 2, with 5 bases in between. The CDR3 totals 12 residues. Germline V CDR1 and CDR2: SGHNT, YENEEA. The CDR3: CASRGAGNTIYF. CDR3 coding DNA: TGTGCCAGCAGAGGGGCTGGAAACACCATATATTTT.

This CDR3 reads CASSYGGQGAWNTEAFF. CDR3 nucleotide sequence: TGTGCCAGCAGTTACGGGGGACAGGGGGCATGGAACACTGAAGCTTTCTTT. The chain employs TRBV6-2 or TRBV6-3 and TRBJ1-1; 12 bases agree with TRBD1. Germline V gene lookup returns CDR1 MNHEY and CDR2 SVGEGT. V gave up 2 bases and J gave up 1 base; unmatched junction bases: 5. The CDR3 is made up of 17 amino acids.

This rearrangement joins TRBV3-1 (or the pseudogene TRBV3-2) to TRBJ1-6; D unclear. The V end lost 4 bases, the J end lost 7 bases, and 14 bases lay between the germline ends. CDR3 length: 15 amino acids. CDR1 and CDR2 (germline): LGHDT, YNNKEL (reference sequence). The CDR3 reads CASSLDLGLNSPLHF. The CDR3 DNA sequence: TGTGCCAGCAGCCTCGATCTAGGACTGAATTCACCCCTCCACTTT.

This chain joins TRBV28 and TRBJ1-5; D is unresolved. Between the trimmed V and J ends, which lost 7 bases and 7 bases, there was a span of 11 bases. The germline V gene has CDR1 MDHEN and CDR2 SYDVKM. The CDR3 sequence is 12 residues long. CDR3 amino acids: CASTLLGQPQHF. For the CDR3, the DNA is TGTGCCAGCACCCTTCTGGGCCAGCCCCAGCATTTT.

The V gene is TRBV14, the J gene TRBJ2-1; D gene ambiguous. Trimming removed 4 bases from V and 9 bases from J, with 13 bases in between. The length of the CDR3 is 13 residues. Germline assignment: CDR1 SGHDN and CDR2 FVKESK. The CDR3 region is CASSPARYGEQFF. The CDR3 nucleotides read TGTGCCAGCAGCCCCGCGCGATACGGTGAGCAGTTCTTC.

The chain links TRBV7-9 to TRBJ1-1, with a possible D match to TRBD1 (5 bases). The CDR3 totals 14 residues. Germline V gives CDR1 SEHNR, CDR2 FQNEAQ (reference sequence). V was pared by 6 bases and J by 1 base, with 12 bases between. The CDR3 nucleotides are TGTGCCAGCAGTCAATCGGGGGGGAACACTGAAGCTTTCTTT. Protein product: CASSQSGGNTEAFF.

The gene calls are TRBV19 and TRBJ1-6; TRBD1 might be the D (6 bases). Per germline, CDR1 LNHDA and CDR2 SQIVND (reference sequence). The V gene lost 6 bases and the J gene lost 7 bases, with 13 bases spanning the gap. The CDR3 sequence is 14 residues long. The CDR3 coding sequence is TGTGCCAGTAGATCCCCGACAGGAAATTCACCCCTCCACTTT. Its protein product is CASRSPTGNSPLHF.

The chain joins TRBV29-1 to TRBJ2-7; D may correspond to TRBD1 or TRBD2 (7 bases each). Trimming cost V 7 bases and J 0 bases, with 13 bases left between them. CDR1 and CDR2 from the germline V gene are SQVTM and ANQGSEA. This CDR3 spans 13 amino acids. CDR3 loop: CSAGGGFSYEQYF. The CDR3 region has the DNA TGCAGCGCAGGGGGGGGCTTCTCCTACGAGCAGTACTTC.

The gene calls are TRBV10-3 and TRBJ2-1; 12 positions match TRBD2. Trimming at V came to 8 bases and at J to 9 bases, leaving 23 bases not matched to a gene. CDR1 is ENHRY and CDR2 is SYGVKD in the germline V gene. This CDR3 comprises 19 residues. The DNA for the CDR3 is TGTGCCATCTGGGTAGGGACTAGCGGGCGCCTTGGGGATTCCGGTGAGCAGTTCTTC. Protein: CAIWVGTSGRLGDSGEQFF.

The CDR3: CASSLQGSQETQYF. The CDR3 DNA reads as TGCGCCAGCAGCCTACAGGGGAGCCAAGAGACCCAGTACTTC. The chain uses TRBV5-1 and TRBJ2-5; 7 nucleotides agree with TRBD1. The germline CDR1 and CDR2 sequences are SGHRS and YFSETQ. V lost 4 bases and J lost 1; bases outside the gene matches: 4. The CDR3 totals 14 residues.